This TCR beta chain was profiled in a study of blood T cell repertoires in COVID-19. At the level of the study: Specimens from acute and convalescent COVID-19 originated in the United States, Italy and Spain.

Germline CDR1 reads GTSNPN; CDR2 reads SVGIG (reference sequence). Trimming shortened V by 3 bases and J by 1 base, and 19 bases separated the two germline ends. The CDR3 spans 17 residues. Original handling: Nucleated cell counts were estimated from reference gene primer amplification. Using immunoSEQ multiplex PCR, the repertoire was profiled, and TCRdb retains in-frame clones only, with some absent. The D gene and trimming were derived from the DNA, and the V and J assignments and clone size from that table. The table includes about 150,000 clones, approximately 73% detected once. The gene calls are TRBV30 and TRBJ1-5; TRBD1 is a possible D gene (6 bases). Sequenced sample: peripheral blood. The clonotype originates from a man aged 60 to 69 with acute or convalescent COVID-19. The CDR3 DNA sequence: TGTGCCTGGAGGCCGGGACACCTAATCGGAAGCAATCAGCCCCAGCATTTT. Its translation: CAWRPGHLIGSNQPQHF.